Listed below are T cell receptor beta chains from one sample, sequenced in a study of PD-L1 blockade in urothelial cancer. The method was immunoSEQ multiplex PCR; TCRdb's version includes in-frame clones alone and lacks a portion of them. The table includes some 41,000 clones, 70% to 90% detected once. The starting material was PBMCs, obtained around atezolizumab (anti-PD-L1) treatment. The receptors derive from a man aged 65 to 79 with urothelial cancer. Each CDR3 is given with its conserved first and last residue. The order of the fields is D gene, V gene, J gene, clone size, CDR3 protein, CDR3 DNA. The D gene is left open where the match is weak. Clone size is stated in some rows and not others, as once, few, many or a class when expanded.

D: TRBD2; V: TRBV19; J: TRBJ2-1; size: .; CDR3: CASSVVGGSLSNEQFF; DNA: TGTGCCAGTAGTGTGGTGGGCGGGAGTTTGTCCAATGAGCAGTTCTTC
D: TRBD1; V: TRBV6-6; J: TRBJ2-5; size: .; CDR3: CASSFTGANPSETQYF; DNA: TGTGCCAGCAGTTTCACAGGGGCTAACCCTTCGGAGACCCAGTACTTC
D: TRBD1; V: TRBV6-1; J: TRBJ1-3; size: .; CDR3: CAILQGAGDTIYF; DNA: TGTGCCATCCTACAGGGGGCCGGGGACACCATATATTTT
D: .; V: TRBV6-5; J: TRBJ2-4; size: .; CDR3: CASSYSGTTIQYF; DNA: TGTGCCAGCAGTTACTCCGGGACAACTATTCAGTACTTC
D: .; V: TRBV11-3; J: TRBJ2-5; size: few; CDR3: CASSLRSGAGSETQYF; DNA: TGTGCCAGCAGCTTAAGATCGGGCGCGGGTTCTGAGACCCAGTACTTC
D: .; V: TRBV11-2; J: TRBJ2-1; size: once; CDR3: CASRELELGYNEQFF; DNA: TGTGCCAGCAGGGAGCTAGAATTAGGTTACAATGAGCAGTTCTTC
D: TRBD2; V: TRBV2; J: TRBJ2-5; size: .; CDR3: CASSKATSGETQYF; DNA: TGTGCCAGCAGTAAGGCCACTAGCGGAGAGACCCAGTACTTC
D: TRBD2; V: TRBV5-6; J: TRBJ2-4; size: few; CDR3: CASSLTGTSVPSQYF; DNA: TGTGCCAGCAGCCTGACCGGGACTAGCGTACCTTCTCAGTACTTC
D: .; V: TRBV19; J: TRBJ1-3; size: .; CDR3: CASSIGTAEDTIYF; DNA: TGTGCCAGTAGTATAGGCACAGCCGAAGACACCATATATTTT
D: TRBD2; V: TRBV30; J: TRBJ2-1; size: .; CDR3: CACNVRGLADNEQFF; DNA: TGTGCCTGCAATGTAAGGGGACTAGCGGACAATGAGCAGTTCTTC
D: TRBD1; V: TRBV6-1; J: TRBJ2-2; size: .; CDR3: CASRRDSNTGELFF; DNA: TGTGCCAGCAGGAGGGACAGTAACACCGGGGAGCTGTTTTTT